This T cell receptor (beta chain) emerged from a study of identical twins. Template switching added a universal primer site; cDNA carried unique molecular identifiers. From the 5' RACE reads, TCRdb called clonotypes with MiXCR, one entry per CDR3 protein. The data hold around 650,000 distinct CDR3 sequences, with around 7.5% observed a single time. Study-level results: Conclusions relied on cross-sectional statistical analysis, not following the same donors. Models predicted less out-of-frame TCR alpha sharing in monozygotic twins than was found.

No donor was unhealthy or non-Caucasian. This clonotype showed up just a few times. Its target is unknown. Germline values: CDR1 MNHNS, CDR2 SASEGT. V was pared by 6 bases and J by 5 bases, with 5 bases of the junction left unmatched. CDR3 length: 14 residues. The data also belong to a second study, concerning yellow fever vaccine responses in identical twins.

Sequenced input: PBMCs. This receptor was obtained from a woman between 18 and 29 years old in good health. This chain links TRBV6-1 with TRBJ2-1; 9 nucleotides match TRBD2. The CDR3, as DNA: TGTGCCAGCAGCCGACTAGCGGAGCACAATGAGCAGTTCTTC. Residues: CASSRLAEHNEQFF.